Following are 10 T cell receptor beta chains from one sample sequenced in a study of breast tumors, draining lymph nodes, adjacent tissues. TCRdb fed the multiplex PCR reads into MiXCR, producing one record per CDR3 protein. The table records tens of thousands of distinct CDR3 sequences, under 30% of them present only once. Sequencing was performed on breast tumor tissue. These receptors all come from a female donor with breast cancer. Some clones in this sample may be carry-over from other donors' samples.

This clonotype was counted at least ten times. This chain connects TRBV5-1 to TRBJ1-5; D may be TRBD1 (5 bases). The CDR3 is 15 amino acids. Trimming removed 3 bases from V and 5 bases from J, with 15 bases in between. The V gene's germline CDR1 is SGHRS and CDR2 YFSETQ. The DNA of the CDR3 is TGCGCCAGCAGCTGGGGGACGGACACTGATCAGCCCCAGCATTTT. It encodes CASSWGTDTDQPQHF.

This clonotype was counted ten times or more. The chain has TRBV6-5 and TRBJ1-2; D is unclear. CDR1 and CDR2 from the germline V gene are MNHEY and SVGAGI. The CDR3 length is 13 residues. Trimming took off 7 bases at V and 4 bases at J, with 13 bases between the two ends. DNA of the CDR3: TGTGCCAGCACCGCAGGCCGTTTCTATGGCTACACCTTC. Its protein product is CASTAGRFYGYTF.

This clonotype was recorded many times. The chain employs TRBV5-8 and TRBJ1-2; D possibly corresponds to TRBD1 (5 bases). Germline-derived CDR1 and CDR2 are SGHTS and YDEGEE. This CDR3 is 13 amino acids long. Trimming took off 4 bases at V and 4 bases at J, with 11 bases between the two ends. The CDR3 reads CASSAQGRYGYTF. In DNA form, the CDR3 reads TGTGCCAGCAGCGCCCAGGGACGCTATGGCTACACCTTC.

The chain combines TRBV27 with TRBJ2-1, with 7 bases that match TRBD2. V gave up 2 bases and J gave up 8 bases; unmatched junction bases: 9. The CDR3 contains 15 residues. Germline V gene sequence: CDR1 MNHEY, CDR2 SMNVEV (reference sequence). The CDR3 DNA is TGTGCCAGCAGTTTAGAGCGGGGTGGGTCCGATGAGCAGTTCTTC. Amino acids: CASSLERGGSDEQFF.

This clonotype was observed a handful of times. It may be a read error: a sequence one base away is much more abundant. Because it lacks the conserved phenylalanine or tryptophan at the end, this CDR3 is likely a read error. The CDR3 bases are TGCGCCAGCAGCCTGACAGGGGCCTACTACGAGCAGTACCTC. Amino acid sequence: CASSLTGAYYEQYL. The rearrangement joins TRBV5-1 to TRBJ2-7, with TRBD1 matching 8 bases. In germline, CDR1 is SGHRS, CDR2 YFSETQ. V lost 4 bases, J lost 3 bases, and 6 bases stayed unmatched. The length of the CDR3 is 14 residues.

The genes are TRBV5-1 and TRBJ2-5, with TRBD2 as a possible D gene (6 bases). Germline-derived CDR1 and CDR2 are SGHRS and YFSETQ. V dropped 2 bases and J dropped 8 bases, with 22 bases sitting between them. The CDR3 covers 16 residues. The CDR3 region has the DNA TGCGCCAGCAGCTTCAACTACCGGGACCCCGGGAGAACCCAGTACTTC. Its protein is CASSFNYRDPGRTQYF.

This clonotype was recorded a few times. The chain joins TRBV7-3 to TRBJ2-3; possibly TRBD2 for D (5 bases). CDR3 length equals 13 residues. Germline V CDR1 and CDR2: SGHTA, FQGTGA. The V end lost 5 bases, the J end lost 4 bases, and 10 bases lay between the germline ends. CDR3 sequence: CASSALAADTQYF. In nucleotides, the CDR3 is TGTGCCAGCAGCGCCCTAGCTGCAGATACGCAGTATTTT.

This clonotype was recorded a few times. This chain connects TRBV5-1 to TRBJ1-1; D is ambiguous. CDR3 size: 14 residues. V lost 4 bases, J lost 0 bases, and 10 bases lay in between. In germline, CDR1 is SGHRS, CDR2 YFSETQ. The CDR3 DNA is TGCGCCAGCAGCCTGACCACAGTGAACACTGAAGCTTTCTTT. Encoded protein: CASSLTTVNTEAFF.

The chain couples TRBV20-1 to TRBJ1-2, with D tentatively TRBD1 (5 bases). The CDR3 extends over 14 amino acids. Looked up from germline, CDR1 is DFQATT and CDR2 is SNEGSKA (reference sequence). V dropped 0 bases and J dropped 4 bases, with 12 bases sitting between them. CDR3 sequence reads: CSARDLQGFYGYTF. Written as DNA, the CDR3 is TGCAGTGCTAGAGATTTGCAGGGCTTCTATGGCTACACCTTC.

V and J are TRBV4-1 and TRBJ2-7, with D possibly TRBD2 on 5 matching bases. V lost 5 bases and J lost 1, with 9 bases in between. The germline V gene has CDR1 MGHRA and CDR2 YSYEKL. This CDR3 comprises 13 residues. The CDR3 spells CASSEGPSYEQYF. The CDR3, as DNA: TGCGCCAGCAGCGAGGGCCCTTCCTACGAGCAGTACTTC.